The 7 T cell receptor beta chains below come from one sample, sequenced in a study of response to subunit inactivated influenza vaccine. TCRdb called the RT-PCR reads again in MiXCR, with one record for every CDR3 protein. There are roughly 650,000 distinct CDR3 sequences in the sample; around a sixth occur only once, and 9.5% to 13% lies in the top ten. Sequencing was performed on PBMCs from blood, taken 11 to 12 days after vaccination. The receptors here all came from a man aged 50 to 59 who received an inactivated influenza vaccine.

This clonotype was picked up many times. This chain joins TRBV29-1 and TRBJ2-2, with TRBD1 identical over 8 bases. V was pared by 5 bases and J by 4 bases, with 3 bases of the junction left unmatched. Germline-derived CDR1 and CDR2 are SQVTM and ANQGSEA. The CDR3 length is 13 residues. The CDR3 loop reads CSVTTGGTGELFF. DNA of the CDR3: TGCAGCGTTACCACAGGGGGCACCGGGGAGCTGTTTTTT.

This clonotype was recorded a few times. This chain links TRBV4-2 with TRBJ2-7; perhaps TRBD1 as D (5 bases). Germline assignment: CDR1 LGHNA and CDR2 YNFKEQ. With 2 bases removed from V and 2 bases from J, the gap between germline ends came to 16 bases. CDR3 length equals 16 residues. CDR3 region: CASSQLALQGAYEQYF. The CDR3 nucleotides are TGTGCCAGCAGCCAATTGGCCCTCCAGGGTGCCTACGAGCAGTACTTC.

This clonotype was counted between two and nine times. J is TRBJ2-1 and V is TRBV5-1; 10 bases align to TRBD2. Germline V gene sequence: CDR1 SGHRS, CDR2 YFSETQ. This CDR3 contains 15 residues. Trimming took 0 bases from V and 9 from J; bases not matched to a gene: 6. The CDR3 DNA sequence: TGCGCCAGCAGCTTGGAGAGACTAGCGGGCACTGAGCAGTTCTTC. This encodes CASSLERLAGTEQFF.

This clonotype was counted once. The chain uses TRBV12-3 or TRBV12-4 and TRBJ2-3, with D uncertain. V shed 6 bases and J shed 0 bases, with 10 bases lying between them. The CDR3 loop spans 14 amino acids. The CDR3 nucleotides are TGTGCCAGCAGATCGGACGTTAGCACAGATACGCAGTATTTT. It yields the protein CASRSDVSTDTQYF.

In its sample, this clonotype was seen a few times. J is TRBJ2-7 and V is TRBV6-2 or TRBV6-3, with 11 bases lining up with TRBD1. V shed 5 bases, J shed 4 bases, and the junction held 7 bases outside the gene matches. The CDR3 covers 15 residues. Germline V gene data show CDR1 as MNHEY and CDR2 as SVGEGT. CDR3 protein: CASSIGQGASYEQYF. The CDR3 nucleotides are TGTGCCAGCAGTATTGGACAGGGGGCTTCATACGAGCAGTACTTC.

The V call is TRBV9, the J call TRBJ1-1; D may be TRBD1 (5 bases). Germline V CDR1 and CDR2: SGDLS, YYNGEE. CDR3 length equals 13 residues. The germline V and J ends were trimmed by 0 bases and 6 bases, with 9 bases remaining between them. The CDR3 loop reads CASSVERDSEAFF. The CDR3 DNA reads TGTGCCAGCAGCGTAGAAAGGGACTCTGAAGCTTTCTTT.

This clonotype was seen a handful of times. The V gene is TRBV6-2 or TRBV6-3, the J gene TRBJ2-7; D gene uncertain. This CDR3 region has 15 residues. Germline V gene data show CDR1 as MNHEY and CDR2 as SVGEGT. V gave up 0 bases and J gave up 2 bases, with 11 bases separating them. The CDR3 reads CASSYSEASPYEQYF. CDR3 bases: TGTGCCAGCAGTTACTCAGAGGCGTCTCCCTACGAGCAGTACTTC.